A selection of T cell receptor beta chains follows, all from one sample in a study of T cells after yellow fever vaccination. MiXCR was run by TCRdb on the 5' RACE reads, yielding one entry per CDR3 protein. The table includes some 160,000 distinct CDR3 sequences, approximately 10% detected once. Sequencing was performed on CD8+ T cells sorted from PBMCs, taken 45 days after the yellow fever booster vaccination. Receptors originate from a young man who received the YFV17D yellow fever vaccine. CDR3s include the opening cysteine and the closing phenylalanine or tryptophan. A D gene is named only where the DNA matches it firmly. Some rows have no size entry. The others give once, few or many, or a class for an expanded clone.

clone size	V gene	J gene	D gene	CDR3 protein	CDR3 DNA
many	TRBV9	TRBJ2-4	TRBD2	CASSVQPAGGPRDIQYF	TGTGCCAGCAGCGTCCAACCGGCGGGGGGGCCGAGGGACATTCAGTACTTC
.	TRBV7-7	TRBJ2-1	.	CASSPRWGNEQFF	TGTGCCAGCAGCCCGCGGTGGGGAAATGAGCAGTTCTTC
once	TRBV4-1	TRBJ2-4	.	CASSQDLMLAKNIQYF	TGCGCCAGCAGCCAAGATTTGATGCTAGCCAAAAACATTCAGTACTTC
.	TRBV6-5	TRBJ2-3	TRBD2	CASRTGLAGTDTQYF	TGTGCCAGCAGAACGGGACTAGCGGGCACAGATACGCAGTATTTT
.	TRBV5-5	TRBJ1-6	.	CASSLVAESPLHF	TGTGCCAGCAGCTTGGTAGCTGAGTCACCCCTCCACTTT
.	TRBV12-5	TRBJ1-6	.	CASGLSRRQVPQAPLHF	TGTGCTAGTGGTTTGTCTCGCCGACAGGTTCCCCAGGCACCCCTCCACTTT
.	TRBV7-7	TRBJ1-1	.	CASSPAPNTEAFF	TGTGCTAGCAGCCCCGCGCCGAACACTGAAGCTTTCTTT
.	TRBV7-2	TRBJ2-5	TRBD1	CASSSDRGGQETQYF	TGTGCCAGCAGCTCGGACAGGGGCGGACAAGAGACCCAGTACTTC
.	TRBV7-6	TRBJ2-1	.	CASSLDGRDEQFF	TGTGCCAGCAGCTTAGATGGGCGGGATGAGCAGTTCTTC
few	TRBV6-1	TRBJ2-3	.	CASSEAVVGTDTQYF	TGTGCCAGCAGTGAAGCAGTGGTGGGCACAGATACGCAGTATTTT
few	TRBV9	TRBJ2-4	.	CASSVGSLAKNIQYF	TGTGCCAGCAGCGTTGGAAGCCTAGCCAAAAACATTCAGTACTTC
.	TRBV28	TRBJ1-5	TRBD1	CASSFLTGGGQPQHF	TGTGCCAGCAGTTTCCTGACAGGGGGCGGTCAGCCCCAGCATTTT
.	TRBV7-9	TRBJ2-3	.	CASSPDGGGTQYF	TGTGCCAGCAGCCCCGACGGAGGCGGTACGCAGTATTTT
many	TRBV5-1	TRBJ1-4	.	CASSLASGVEKLFF	TGCGCCAGCAGCTTGGCTTCAGGAGTTGAAAAACTGTTTTTT
.	TRBV6-5	TRBJ2-1	.	CASSYSELSSYNEQFF	TGTGCCAGCAGTTACTCCGAGCTATCCTCCTACAATGAGCAGTTCTTC
.	TRBV7-2	TRBJ1-1	.	CASSPALGRRTEAFF	TGTGCCAGCAGCCCCGCGCTGGGGAGGAGGACTGAAGCTTTCTTT
few	TRBV28	TRBJ1-5	.	CASSFMDSNQPQHF	TGTGCCAGCAGTTTTATGGATAGCAATCAGCCCCAGCATTTT
few	TRBV7-9	TRBJ2-5	TRBD2	CASSPSGTSGEAQYF	TGTGCCAGCAGCCCCTCCGGGACTAGCGGCGAGGCCCAGTACTTC
few	TRBV13	TRBJ1-2	TRBD1	CASSSARTGGDYGYTF	TGTGCCAGCAGCTCCGCACGGACAGGGGGCGACTATGGCTACACCTTC
.	TRBV6-1	TRBJ1-2	.	CASSVGLGVWSGYTF	TGTGCCAGCAGTGTAGGGTTGGGGGTATGGAGTGGCTACACCTTC
.	TRBV4-3	TRBJ2-2	.	CASSQDIGSGELFF	TGCGCCAGCAGCCAAGATATCGGGTCCGGGGAGCTGTTTTTT
.	TRBV7-9	TRBJ2-2	.	CASSLAAGRPGELFF	TGTGCCAGCAGCTTAGCCGCCGGCCGACCCGGGGAGCTGTTTTTT
.	TRBV4-3	TRBJ1-1	.	CASSQAFGELQPNTEAFF	TGCGCCAGCAGCCAAGCCTTTGGGGAGCTCCAACCGAACACTGAAGCTTTCTTT
many	TRBV12-3/TRBV12-4	TRBJ1-1	TRBD1	CASSQGQGSTEAFF	TGTGCCAGCAGTCAGGGACAGGGCAGCACTGAAGCTTTCTTT
few	TRBV29-1	TRBJ2-5	.	CSVGTQYF	TGCAGCGTGGGGACCCAGTACTTC
few	TRBV6-5	TRBJ1-6	.	CASSAFDSSGSPLHF	TGTGCCAGCAGCGCTTTCGACAGTTCCGGTTCACCCCTCCACTTT
many	TRBV28	TRBJ2-3	.	CASSWSGDTQYF	TGTGCCAGCAGTTGGTCGGGGGATACGCAGTATTTT
.	TRBV4-1	TRBJ2-2	TRBD1	CASSQRTGQNTGELFF	TGCGCCAGCAGCCAAAGGACAGGACAGAACACCGGGGAGCTGTTTTTT
.	TRBV27	TRBJ2-7	.	CASWQQGGHYEQYF	TGTGCCAGCTGGCAACAAGGTGGCCACTACGAGCAGTACTTC
.	TRBV7-2	TRBJ2-5	TRBD2	CASSLALAGGRVEETQYF	TGTGCCAGCAGCTTAGCGCTAGCGGGGGGGCGGGTCGAAGAGACCCAGTACTTC
.	TRBV5-5	TRBJ2-1	.	CASSMWYVGGVDEQFF	TGTGCCAGCAGCATGTGGTATGTGGGGGGCGTTGATGAGCAGTTCTTC
.	TRBV27	TRBJ2-3	.	CASSLPRGRGQGGLADTQYF	TGTGCCAGCAGTTTACCCCGGGGAAGGGGGCAGGGGGGTTTAGCAGATACGCAGTATTTT
.	TRBV29-1	TRBJ1-2	TRBD1	CSARQGPYGYTF	TGCAGCGCCCGACAGGGGCCCTATGGCTACACCTTC
.	TRBV29-1	TRBJ2-7	TRBD2	CTPGGGSYEQYF	TGCACTCCGGGGGGGGGCTCCTACGAGCAGTACTTC
.	TRBV29-1	TRBJ1-1	.	CSVEVSDLETFF	TGCAGCGTTGAAGTCTCTGACCTCGAAACTTTCTTT
few	TRBV29-1	TRBJ1-1	.	CSVATLYTEAFF	TGCAGCGTTGCCACGCTATACACTGAAGCTTTCTTT
few	TRBV20-1	TRBJ1-1	TRBD1	CSAPDRIYDEAFF	TGCAGTGCTCCGGACAGGATTTATGATGAAGCTTTCTTT
few	TRBV10-3	TRBJ1-2	.	CASGRSLLNGYTF	TGTGCCAGCGGACGGTCCTTGTTGAATGGCTACACCTTC
.	TRBV6-2/TRBV6-3	TRBJ2-7	TRBD2	CASSYANEAIAGTISYEQYF	TGTGCCAGCAGTTACGCGAACGAAGCAATAGCGGGGACCATCTCCTACGAGCAGTACTTC
few	TRBV18	TRBJ2-4	.	CASSHDSWLAKNIQYF	TGTGCCAGCTCACACGACAGTTGGCTGGCCAAAAACATTCAGTACTTC
many	TRBV13	TRBJ2-3	TRBD1	CASSSHQGAGTDTQYF	TGTGCCAGCAGCTCCCACCAGGGGGCTGGCACAGATACGCAGTATTTT
many	TRBV2	TRBJ1-2	.	CASSESRGWQTRYGYTF	TGTGCCAGCAGTGAGTCTAGGGGATGGCAGACTCGCTATGGCTACACCTTC
.	TRBV13	TRBJ2-2	TRBD2	CASSPRSGGPGELFF	TGTGCCAGCAGCCCCCGTAGCGGGGGCCCCGGGGAGCTGTTTTTT
many	TRBV4-1	TRBJ2-2	.	CASSQGLVLSGELFF	TGCGCCAGCAGCCAAGGGCTTGTGCTTTCCGGGGAGCTGTTTTTT
few	TRBV7-9	TRBJ1-5	.	CASSSYREGGNQPQHF	TGTGCCAGCAGCTCCTACAGGGAAGGTGGCAATCAGCCCCAGCATTTT
few	TRBV20-1	TRBJ2-1	.	CSAKALAGRDNEQFF	TGCAGTGCTAAGGCTTTGGCGGGTAGGGACAATGAGCAGTTCTTC
.	TRBV6-5	TRBJ1-1	.	CASCYSSGYTEAFF	TGTGCCAGCTGTTACTCGAGCGGTTACACTGAAGCTTTCTTT
few	TRBV6-5	TRBJ2-7	.	CASSRDPGFSYEQYF	TGTGCCAGCAGCCGCGACCCCGGGTTTTCCTACGAGCAGTACTTC
.	TRBV19	TRBJ2-3	.	CASSTDSLPGDTQYF	TGTGCCAGTAGTACCGACTCCCTGCCTGGGGATACGCAGTATTTT